This T cell receptor beta chain was obtained from a study of cytomegalovirus exposure and HLA in healthy donors. Study-wide results and limits: 87-base-pair reads could not separate some V segments, including TRBV6-2 and TRBV6-3. Most subjects' HLA-A and HLA-B alleles were reportedly predicted from TCR beta sequences.

A note on this clone: Its antigen is unknown.

PCR amplification relied on 60 Vbeta primers (plus 13 Jbeta primers). The data were produced by immunoSEQ multiplex PCR, yet TCRdb's version contains in-frame clones alone and is incomplete. Here the sample spans approximately 140,000 clones, 75% to 85% being singletons. The CDR3 contains 14 residues. Between the trimmed V and J ends, which lost 4 bases and 0 bases, there was a span of 12 bases. Germline assignment: CDR1 SQVTM and CDR2 ANQGSEA. V usage is TRBV29-1 and J usage is TRBJ2-5, with D unresolved. The source is a man in his fifties or sixties in good health and CMV-seronegative. Sequenced input: PBMCs. This CDR3 is CSVGGSQYQETQYF. CDR3 coding DNA: TGCAGCGTTGGCGGCAGTCAGTACCAAGAGACCCAGTACTTC.